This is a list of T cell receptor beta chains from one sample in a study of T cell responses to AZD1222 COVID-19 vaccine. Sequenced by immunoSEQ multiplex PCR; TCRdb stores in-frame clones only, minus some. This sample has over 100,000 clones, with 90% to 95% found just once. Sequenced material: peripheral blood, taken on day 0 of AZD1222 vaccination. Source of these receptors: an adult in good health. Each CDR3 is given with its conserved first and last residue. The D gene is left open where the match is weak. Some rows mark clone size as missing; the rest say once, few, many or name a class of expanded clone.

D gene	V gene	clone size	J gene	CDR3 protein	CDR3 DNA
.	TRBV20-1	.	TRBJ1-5	CSARRGQPQHF	TGCAGTGCTAGAAGAGGCCAGCCCCAGCATTTT
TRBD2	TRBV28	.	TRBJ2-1	CASSSPRTSGRGSHEQFF	TGTGCCAGCAGTTCCCCTCGGACTAGCGGGAGGGGTTCCCATGAGCAGTTCTTC
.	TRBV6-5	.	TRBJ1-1	CASSYGAQEAFF	TGTGCCAGCAGTTATGGGGCGCAAGAAGCTTTCTTT
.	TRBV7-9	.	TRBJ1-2	CASSPEEYRAGYTF	TGTGCCAGCAGCCCCGAGGAATACAGGGCTGGCTACACCTTC
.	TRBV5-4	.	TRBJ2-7	CASTRDIASYEQYF	TGTGCCAGCACCCGCGACATCGCCTCCTACGAGCAGTACTTC
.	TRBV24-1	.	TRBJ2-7	CATAGTGTYEQYF	TGTGCCACCGCAGGGACGGGGACTTACGAGCAGTACTTC
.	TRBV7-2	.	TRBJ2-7	CASSLKGGFSYEQYF	TGTGCCAGCAGCTTAAAGGGGGGCTTCTCCTACGAGCAGTACTTC
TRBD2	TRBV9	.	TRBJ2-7	CASSVEAGGGYEQYF	TGTGCCAGCAGCGTAGAGGCGGGAGGAGGGTACGAGCAGTACTTC
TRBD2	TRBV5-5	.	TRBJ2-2	CASSFGLAGADGELFF	TGTGCCAGCAGCTTTGGACTAGCGGGAGCGGACGGGGAGCTGTTTTTT
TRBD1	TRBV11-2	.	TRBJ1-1	CASTSTYRGGDTEAFF	TGTGCCAGCACCTCTACCTACAGGGGAGGGGACACTGAAGCTTTCTTT
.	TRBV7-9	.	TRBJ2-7	CASSLAARERDEQYF	TGTGCCAGCAGCTTAGCCGCCCGAGAGAGGGACGAGCAGTACTTC
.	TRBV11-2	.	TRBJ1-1	CASSSSGGWNTEAFF	TGTGCCAGCAGCTCCTCGGGGGGCTGGAACACTGAAGCTTTCTTT
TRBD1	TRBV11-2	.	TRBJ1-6	CASSSARTGAFNSPLHF	TGTGCCAGCAGCTCAGCTAGGACAGGGGCATTTAATTCACCCCTCCACTTT
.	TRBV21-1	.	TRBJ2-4	CASSKLGTSGSGGIQYF	TGTGCCAGCAGCAAATTGGGGACTAGCGGGAGTGGTGGCATTCAGTACTTC
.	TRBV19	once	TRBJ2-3	CASSMRANTDTQYF	TGTGCCAGTAGTATGAGGGCCAACACAGATACGCAGTATTTT
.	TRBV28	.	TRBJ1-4	CASSLSQVELFF	TGTGCCAGCAGTTTGAGCCAGGTGGAACTGTTTTTT
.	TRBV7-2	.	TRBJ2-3	CASSLAELNTQYF	TGTGCCAGCAGCTTGGCTGAACTTAATACGCAGTATTTT
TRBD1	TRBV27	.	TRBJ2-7	CASSFRTGRQYEQYF	TGTGCCAGCAGTTTCCGGACAGGGAGACAATACGAGCAGTACTTC
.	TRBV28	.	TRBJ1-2	CASTSLRTPRGYF	TGTGCCAGCACCTCCCTTCGGACCCCAAGGGGATACTTC
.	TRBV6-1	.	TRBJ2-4	CASSELGGGQYF	TGTGCCAGCAGTGAATTGGGCGGTGGTCAGTACTTC
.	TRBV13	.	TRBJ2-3	CASSLGQRDTQYF	TGTGCCAGCAGCTTAGGCCAGAGGGATACGCAGTATTTT
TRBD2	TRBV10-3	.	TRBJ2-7	CAISAPTSGRYEQYF	TGTGCCATCAGCGCACCGACTAGCGGGAGGTACGAGCAGTACTTC
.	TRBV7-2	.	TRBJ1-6	CASSLQGSVSPLHF	TGTGCCAGCAGTCTACAGGGTTCGGTTTCACCCCTCCACTTT
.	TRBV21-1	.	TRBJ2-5	CASSKVVTGGETQYF	TGTGCCAGCAGCAAAGTTGTGACAGGCGGCGAGACCCAGTACTTC
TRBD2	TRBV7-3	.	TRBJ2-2	CASGAAGGPGELFF	TGTGCCAGCGGAGCGGCGGGAGGGCCGGGGGAGCTGTTTTTT
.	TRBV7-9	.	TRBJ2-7	CASSLTVGGNEQYF	TGTGCCAGCAGCCTAACCGTCGGCGGGAACGAGCAGTACTTC
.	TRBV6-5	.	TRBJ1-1	CASRTEGPGGRAFF	TGTGCCAGCAGGACGGAGGGGCCTGGCGGTCGGGCTTTCTTT
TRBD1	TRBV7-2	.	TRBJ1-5	CASSLTDRGYNQPQHF	TGTGCCAGCAGCTTGACGGACAGGGGGTACAATCAGCCCCAGCATTTT
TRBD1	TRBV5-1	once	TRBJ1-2	CASSLTGQGNYGYTF	TGCGCCAGCAGCTTGACGGGACAGGGTAACTATGGCTACACCTTC
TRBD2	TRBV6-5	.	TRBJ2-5	CASRWEGTQYF	TGTGCCAGCAGGTGGGAGGGGACCCAGTACTTC
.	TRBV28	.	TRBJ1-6	CASSRGGNSPLHF	TGTGCCAGCAGTCGGGGTGGGAATTCACCCCTCCACTTT
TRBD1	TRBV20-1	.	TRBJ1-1	CSAQDRATFF	TGCAGTGCTCAGGACAGGGCCACTTTCTTT
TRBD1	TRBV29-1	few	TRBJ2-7	CSVPGTATYEQYF	TGCAGCGTCCCAGGGACAGCTACCTACGAGCAGTACTTC
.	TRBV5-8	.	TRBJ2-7	CASSLGGNHYEQYF	TGTGCCAGCAGCTTGGGTGGGAACCACTACGAGCAGTACTTC
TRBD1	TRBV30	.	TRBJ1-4	CAWSQKPGQGALNEKLFF	TGTGCCTGGAGTCAGAAGCCGGGACAGGGGGCCCTTAATGAAAAACTGTTTTTT
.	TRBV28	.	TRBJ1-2	CASSTTGQLLGGYTF	TGTGCCAGCAGCACCACCGGGCAGTTACTGGGCGGCTACACCTTC
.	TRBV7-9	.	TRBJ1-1	CASSPYEAFF	TGTGCCAGCAGCCCTTATGAAGCTTTCTTT
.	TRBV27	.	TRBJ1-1	CASSFDGQNTEAFF	TGTGCCAGCAGTTTCGACGGACAGAACACTGAAGCTTTCTTT
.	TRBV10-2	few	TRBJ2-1	CASSEGFEYNEQFF	TGCGCCAGCAGTGAGGGATTCGAATACAATGAGCAGTTCTTC
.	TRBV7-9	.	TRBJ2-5	CASSLVSVGTQYF	TGTGCCAGCAGCTTAGTATCAGTGGGGACCCAGTACTTC
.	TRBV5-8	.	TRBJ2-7	CASSSVDYYEQYF	TGTGCCAGCAGCTCCGTAGACTACTACGAGCAGTACTTC
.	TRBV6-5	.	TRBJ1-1	CASSAGGNTEAFF	TGTGCCAGCAGCGCTGGTGGGAACACTGAAGCTTTCTTT
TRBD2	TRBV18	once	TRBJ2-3	CASSPPSSGPRDTQYF	TGTGCCAGCTCACCACCGTCTAGCGGGCCCAGGGATACGCAGTATTTT
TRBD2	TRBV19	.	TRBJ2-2	CACRGGRVAGELFF	TGTGCCTGTCGGGGGGGCAGGGTAGCCGGGGAGCTGTTTTTT
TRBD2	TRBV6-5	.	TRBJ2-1	CASGGAGGYNEQFF	TGTGCCAGTGGGGGGGCGGGAGGCTACAATGAGCAGTTCTTC
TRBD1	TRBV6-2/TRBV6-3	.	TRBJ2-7	CASSSETGVVYEQYF	TGTGCCAGCAGTTCCGAGACAGGGGTGGTCTACGAGCAGTACTTC